Included here is one T cell receptor beta chain sequence, with context. This sample is part of a study of blood T cell repertoires in COVID-19. Using immunoSEQ multiplex PCR, the repertoire was profiled, and TCRdb retains in-frame clones only, with some absent. Among roughly 700,000 clones listed, more than 80% were seen once. Material for sequencing was peripheral blood. This clonotype originated in a woman aged 18-29 years with acute or convalescent COVID-19.

The CDR3, as DNA: TGCGCCAGCAGTCCTAGCGGGGGCTATAATTCACCCCTCCACTTT. This translates into CASSPSGGYNSPLHF. This chain joins TRBV5-1 and TRBJ1-6; D may be TRBD1 (5 bases). V was cut by 5 bases and J by 3 bases, with 12 bases left in between. CDR1 and CDR2 from the germline V gene are SGHRS and YFSETQ. This CDR3 is built from 15 residues. Full variable domain (missing parts from reference TRBV5-1 and TRBJ1-6): KAGVTQTPRYLIKTRGQQVTLSCSPISGHRSVSWYQQTPGQGLQFLFEYFSETQRNKGNFPGRFSGRQFSNSRSEMNVSTLELGDSALYLCASSPSGGYNSPLHFGNGTRLTVT.